These 20 T cell receptor beta chains were sequenced from one sample in a study of blood T cell repertoires in COVID-19. Here immunoSEQ multiplex PCR was the method, and the copy in TCRdb shows in-frame clones only, minus some. The sample comprises a few hundred thousand clones, approximately 88% of which are singletons, and 5% to 7% rests with the top ten. The sample comprised peripheral blood. Receptors were obtained from a man between 18 and 35 years old who had recovered from COVID-19.

This chain links TRBV18 with TRBJ2-3; the match to TRBD1 covers 7 bases. Trimming removed 4 bases from V and 6 bases from J; junction bases left unmatched: 1. CDR1 is KGHSH and CDR2 is LQKENI in the germline V gene. This CDR3 contains 12 residues. The CDR3 nucleotides are TGTGCCAGCTCACAACAGGGGGATACGCAGTATTTT. Its protein is CASSQQGDTQYF.

J is TRBJ2-1 and V is TRBV18, with 12 bases lining up with TRBD1. CDR1 is KGHSH and CDR2 is LQKENI in the germline V gene. The CDR3 extends over 17 amino acids. J gave up 4 bases and V 6 bases, and 10 bases lay outside the gene matches. In DNA form, the CDR3 reads TGTGCCAGCTCTCACACCGGGACAGGGGGCGTTTACAATGAGCAGTTCTTC. Its translation is CASSHTGTGGVYNEQFF.

The chain links TRBV6-5 to TRBJ1-1; D not resolved. This CDR3 has 15 residues. V lost 7 bases and J lost 1, with 16 bases in between. Germline CDR1 MNHEY, CDR2 SVGAGI. DNA for the CDR3: TGTGCCAGCATCCAGGCGAGCGCGGGGAACACTGAAGCTTTCTTT. It yields the protein CASIQASAGNTEAFF.

V is TRBV7-9 and J is TRBJ2-2, with TRBD1 matching over 8 bases. This CDR3 has 15 residues. Trimming took 0 bases from V and 7 from J; bases not matched to a gene: 4. Germline CDR1 is SEHNR and CDR2 is FQNEAQ (reference sequence). CDR3 region: CASSLAPGGIGELFF. The CDR3 coding sequence is TGTGCCAGCAGCTTAGCCCCAGGGGGCATCGGGGAGCTGTTTTTT.

The chain links TRBV2 to TRBJ1-1; D gene unclear. Trimming left V 4 bases short and J 0 bases short, with 9 bases between. The CDR3 is 14 residues long. Per the germline V gene, CDR1 is SNHLY and CDR2 is FYNNEI. The CDR3 DNA sequence: TGTGCCAGCAGTGGGAGGGAGGTGAACACTGAAGCTTTCTTT. Its protein is CASSGREVNTEAFF. Drawing the rest from reference TRBV2 and TRBJ1-1, the complete variable domain is EPEVTQTPSHQVTQMGQEVILRCVPISNHLYFYWYRQILGQKVEFLVSFYNNEISEKSEIFDDQFSVERPDGSNFTLKIRSTKLEDSAMYFCASSGREVNTEAFFGQGTRLTVV.

J is TRBJ2-7 and V is TRBV30; 8 bases match TRBD2. The CDR3 spans 15 residues. Germline V gene lookup returns CDR1 GTSNPN and CDR2 SVGIG (reference sequence). The trim removed 0 bases at V and 5 bases at J, leaving 9 bases unmatched. CDR3 loop: CAWSVSREVSHEQYF. DNA for the CDR3: TGTGCCTGGAGTGTTTCGCGGGAGGTATCCCACGAGCAGTACTTC.

V is TRBV13 and J is TRBJ1-3; TRBD1 might be the D (6 bases). Deletions cut 2 bases from V and 0 bases from J, with 8 bases between. The germline V gene encodes CDR1 PRHDT and CDR2 FYEKMQ (reference sequence). The CDR3 is made up of 15 amino acids. The CDR3 loop is CASSLKGVSGNTIYF. In nucleotides, the CDR3 is TGTGCCAGCAGCTTAAAGGGGGTCTCTGGAAACACCATATATTTT. The variable domain in full, completed from reference TRBV13 and TRBJ1-3, reads AAGVIQSPRHLIKEKRETATLKCYPIPRHDTVYWYQQGPGQDPQFLISFYEKMQSDKGSIPDRFSAQQFSDYHSELNMSSLELGDSALYFCASSLKGVSGNTIYFGEGSWLTVV.

The chain has TRBV19 and TRBJ2-2; D is unclear. Trimming cost V 6 bases and J 2 bases, with 4 bases left between them. Germline V gene lookup returns CDR1 LNHDA and CDR2 SQIVND (reference sequence). The CDR3 is made up of 12 amino acids. The CDR3 nucleotides are TGTGCCAGTAGAACAAACACCGGGGAGCTGTTTTTT. As protein: CASRTNTGELFF. The complete variable domain, with remaining parts taken from reference TRBV19 and TRBJ2-2, reads DGGITQSPKYLFRKEGQNVTLSCEQNLNHDAMYWYRQDPGQGLRLIYYSQIVNDFQKGDIAEGYSVSREKKESFPLTVTSAQKNPTAFYLCASRTNTGELFFGEGSRLTVL.

V gene TRBV7-9 combines with J gene TRBJ2-5, with TRBD2 matching over 7 bases. Germline CDR1 is SEHNR and CDR2 is FQNEAQ (reference sequence). V lost 5 bases to trimming and J lost 9 bases; unmatched junction nucleotides: 6. The CDR3 is made up of 12 amino acids. The CDR3 DNA is TGTGCCAGCAGCCCGACTAGCTTGGCCCAGTACTTC. It codes for CASSPTSLAQYF.

The chain recombines TRBV30 with TRBJ1-2; D remains ambiguous. Trimming pared 5 bases from V and 7 bases from J, leaving 20 bases between. Looked up from germline, CDR1 is GTSNPN and CDR2 is SVGIG (reference sequence). CDR3 length: 14 amino acids. CDR3 sequence: CAWYIYGSRGGYTF. The CDR3, as DNA: TGTGCCTGGTATATTTATGGGAGTCGAGGTGGCTACACCTTC.

The chain is built from TRBV4-2 and TRBJ1-2; D may be TRBD1 (5 bases). CDR1 LGHNA and CDR2 YNFKEQ come from the germline V gene. V lost 1 base to trimming and J lost 6 bases, with 18 bases between them. The CDR3 length is 16 residues. CDR3: CASSQARGGRLNGYTF. For the CDR3, the DNA is TGTGCCAGCAGCCAAGCGAGGGGAGGGAGACTCAATGGCTACACCTTC.

V is TRBV24-1 and J is TRBJ2-3, with 12 bases that match TRBD1. Germline CDR1 is KGHDR and CDR2 is SFDVKD. V lost 2 bases, J lost 8 bases, and 7 bases stayed unmatched. The CDR3 totals 16 residues. For the CDR3, the DNA is TGTGCCACCAGTGATTCCGGGACAGGGGGCGCGGGTACGCAGTATTTT. Encoded protein: CATSDSGTGGAGTQYF.

The genes are TRBV19 and TRBJ2-1; 7 positions agree with TRBD2. This CDR3 spans 14 amino acids. Losses at the gene ends were 1 base for V and 5 bases for J; bases not matched to a gene: 2. From germline, CDR1 is LNHDA and CDR2 SQIVND (reference sequence). The CDR3: CASSIAGGHNEQFF. In nucleotides, the CDR3 is TGTGCCAGTAGTATAGCGGGAGGACACAATGAGCAGTTCTTC.

The chain has TRBV5-1 and TRBJ2-1, with 11 bases that match TRBD2. Germline CDR1 SGHRS, CDR2 YFSETQ. J gave up 1 base and V 5 bases, and 8 bases lay outside the gene matches. This CDR3 contains 17 residues. The CDR3 coding sequence is TGCGCCAGCAGTCCTACTAGCGGGAGTTGGTCCTACAATGAGCAGTTCTTC. Its translation is CASSPTSGSWSYNEQFF.

V usage is TRBV4-1 and J usage is TRBJ1-2; 8 nucleotides line up with TRBD1. V lost 4 bases, J lost 8 bases, and 15 bases stayed unmatched. This CDR3 comprises 16 residues. Germline V lookup: CDR1 MGHRA, CDR2 YSYEKL. CDR3 nucleotides: TGCGCCAGCAGCCTTATCCCCTCAGGACAGGGCGGGGGCTACACCTTC. As protein: CASSLIPSGQGGGYTF.

The rearrangement uses TRBV4-1 and TRBJ2-7, with D perhaps matching TRBD2 (6 bases). The CDR3 has 15 residues. Germline V gene data show CDR1 as MGHRA and CDR2 as YSYEKL. Trimming left V 0 bases short and J 5 bases short, with 14 bases between. The CDR3 loop reads CASSQDIRLVDEQYF. In DNA, the CDR3 is TGCGCCAGCAGCCAAGATATAAGACTAGTCGACGAGCAGTACTTC.

The chain combines TRBV19 with TRBJ1-1; 9 bases are a match to TRBD1. The germline V gene encodes CDR1 LNHDA and CDR2 SQIVND (reference sequence). The CDR3 consists of 16 residues. J lost 1 base, V lost 6 bases, and 9 bases had no gene match. The DNA of the CDR3 is TGTGCCAGTAGCCGAGTTCCGGGACAGGGGAACACTGAAGCTTTCTTT. Its protein is CASSRVPGQGNTEAFF.

The chain links TRBV25-1 to TRBJ2-7, with a possible D match to TRBD1 (6 bases). The V gene lost 4 bases and the J gene lost 0 bases, with 19 bases spanning the gap. Germline-derived CDR1 and CDR2 are MGHDK and SYGVNS. The CDR3 has 17 residues. CDR3 loop: CASSVRVAGASSYEQYF. In DNA, the CDR3 is TGTGCCAGCAGTGTGCGGGTGGCAGGGGCGAGCTCCTACGAGCAGTACTTC.

This clone has more than one count but fewer than ten. CDR3: CASSVYSPGGDLEQFF. CDR3 DNA sequence: TGTGCCAGCAGTGTTTACTCCCCCGGGGGAGACCTTGAGCAGTTCTTC. The chain links TRBV6-1 to TRBJ2-1; the D gene is possibly TRBD2 (6 bases). The CDR3 extends over 16 amino acids. CDR1 is MNHNS, CDR2 SASEGT, per germline. V was clipped by 4 bases and J by 9 bases, with 22 bases between them.

This rearrangement joins TRBV18 to TRBJ2-7, with D perhaps matching TRBD2 (5 bases). The germline gives CDR1 KGHSH, CDR2 LQKENI. This CDR3 spans 16 amino acids. Trimming shortened V by 3 bases and J by 2 bases, and 17 bases separated the two germline ends. The CDR3 DNA sequence: TGTGCCAGCTCACCCCCTTGGGCGGGCGAAACCTACGAGCAGTACTTC. Its protein is CASSPPWAGETYEQYF.